This T cell receptor beta chain was sequenced in a study of blood T cell repertoires in COVID-19. Study at large: The United States, Italy and Spain supplied acute and convalescent COVID-19 samples. PBMCs, B-cell-depleted T cells, or T cells were the source of the cDNA or gDNA that made up the material.

V was trimmed by 7 bases and J by 1 base, leaving 10 bases between them. CDR1 LGHDT and CDR2 YNNKEL come from the germline V gene (reference sequence). The CDR3 has 13 amino acids. Per the authors' pipeline: Cell counts per sample came from amplifying reference gene primers. This table comes from immunoSEQ multiplex PCR, and its TCRdb copy is limited to in-frame clones, with some not included. That table furnishes V, J and clone size, whereas the DNA furnished D and trimming. The repertoire holds approximately 250,000 clones, with over 80% as singletons. The receptor's source is a middle-aged woman who had recovered from COVID-19. This rearrangement joins TRBV3-1 (or the pseudogene TRBV3-2) to TRBJ2-5; D possibly corresponds to TRBD1 (7 bases). Sequenced material: peripheral blood. The DNA of the CDR3 is TGTGCCAGCACAGGGGGGTCCCAAGAGACCCAGTACTTC. Translation gives CASTGGSQETQYF.